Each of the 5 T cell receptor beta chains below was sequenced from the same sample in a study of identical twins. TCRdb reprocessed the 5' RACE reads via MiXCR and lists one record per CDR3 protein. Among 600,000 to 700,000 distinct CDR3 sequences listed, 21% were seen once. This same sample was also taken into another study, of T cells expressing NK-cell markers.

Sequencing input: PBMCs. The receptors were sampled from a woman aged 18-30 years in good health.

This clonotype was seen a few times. This chain's CDR3 is CASSPGIASEQFF. The CDR3 DNA reads TGTGCCAGCTCACCGGGGATAGCCTCTGAGCAGTTCTTC. This rearrangement joins TRBV18 to TRBJ2-1; no reliable D call. There are 13 residues in the CDR3. Trimming left V 3 bases short and J 9 bases short, with 12 bases between. CDR1 KGHSH and CDR2 LQKENI come from the germline V gene.

CDR3 loop: CASSSRDRVTGELFF. The CDR3 DNA follows: TGTGCCAGCAGCTCCCGGGACAGGGTCACCGGGGAGCTGTTTTTT. V is TRBV4-2 and J is TRBJ2-2, with 9 bases aligning to TRBD1. J gave up 4 bases and V 5 bases, and 5 bases lay outside the gene matches. The CDR3 extends over 15 amino acids. CDR1 is LGHNA, CDR2 YNFKEQ, per germline.

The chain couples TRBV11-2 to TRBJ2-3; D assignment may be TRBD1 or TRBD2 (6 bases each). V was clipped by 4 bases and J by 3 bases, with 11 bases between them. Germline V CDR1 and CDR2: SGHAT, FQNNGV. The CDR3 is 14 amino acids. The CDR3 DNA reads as TGTGCCAGCAGCTCATGGGGGGCGACAGATACGCAGTATTTT. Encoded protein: CASSSWGATDTQYF.

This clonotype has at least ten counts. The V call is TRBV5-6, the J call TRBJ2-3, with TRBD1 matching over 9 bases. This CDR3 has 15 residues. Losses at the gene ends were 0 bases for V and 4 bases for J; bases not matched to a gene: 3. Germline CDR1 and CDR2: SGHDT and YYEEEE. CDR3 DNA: TGTGCCAGCAGCTTGGGGACAGGGGTTTCAGATACGCAGTATTTT. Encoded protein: CASSLGTGVSDTQYF.

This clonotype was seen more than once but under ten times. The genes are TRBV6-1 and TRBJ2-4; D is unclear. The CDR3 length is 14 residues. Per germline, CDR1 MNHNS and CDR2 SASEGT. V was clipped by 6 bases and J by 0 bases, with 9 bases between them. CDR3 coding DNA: TGTGCCAGCAGCCCCACGGGAGCCAAAAACATTCAGTACTTC. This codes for CASSPTGAKNIQYF.